This T cell receptor (beta chain) was identified during a study of cytomegalovirus exposure and HLA in healthy donors. Overall study findings and caveats: Overall, approximately 180 TCR beta chains were annotated as cytomegalovirus-associated.

TCRdb's copy holds only in-frame clones and misses some; the assay was immunoSEQ multiplex PCR. The repertoire has approximately 65,000 clones, about 94% of them found once; the top ten carry roughly 1%. This CDR3 spans 16 amino acids. CDR1 and CDR2 from the germline V gene are SGHVS and FQNEAQ. V lost 0 bases, J lost 4 bases, and 13 bases lay in between. Of note for this clone: What it binds is not known.

The specimen was PBMCs. The sequence came from a woman under 30 in good health and CMV-seronegative. This sequence joins TRBV7-8 and TRBJ2-1; the D is unclear. The CDR3 loop reads CASSLAGGTTYNEQFF. In nucleotides, the CDR3 is TGTGCCAGCAGCTTAGCTGGCGGAACGACGTACAATGAGCAGTTCTTC. Full variable domain (rest looked up from reference TRBV7-8 and TRBJ2-1): GAGVSQSPRYKVAKRGQDVALRCDPISGHVSLFWYQQALGQGPEFLTYFQNEAQLDKSGLPSDRFFAERPEGSVSTLKIQRTQQEDSAVYLCASSLAGGTTYNEQFFGPGTRLTVL.